This is a list of T cell receptor beta chains from one sample in a study of a mutant IDH1 vaccine in newly diagnosed glioma. The protocol was immunoSEQ multiplex PCR, while the TCRdb copy is restricted to in-frame clones and leaves out a portion. The sample carries 35,000 or so clones, just under 85% recorded once. Antigens of these TCRs are unknown. This material consisted of PBMCs, taken from a glioma patient whose treatment included an IDH1 peptide vaccine. The receptor set was obtained from a man aged 25-40 years with glioma. Each CDR3 is given with its conserved first and last residue. Each record gives: clone size, V gene, J gene, CDR3 protein. The size field is filled for only some rows; it gives once, few, many or a size class.

-	TRBV29-1	TRBJ2-7	CSGATVSYEQYF
few	TRBV5-1	TRBJ2-7	CASSLETSGNYEQYF
few	TRBV19	TRBJ1-4	CASSIKTGLTGRLFF
-	TRBV9	TRBJ2-1	CASSGGLGYEQFF
-	TRBV5-1	TRBJ1-1	CASSLAWTDNTEAFF
-	TRBV14	TRBJ2-5	CASSQVMGGAVETQYF
-	TRBV2	TRBJ1-2	CASSSRDPEAYGYTF
-	TRBV27	TRBJ1-2	CASSPTPQGQGAVSYGYTF
-	TRBV4-1	TRBJ1-1	CASSPMITDRTNTEAFF
few	TRBV30	TRBJ1-1	CAWRGGRRNTEAFF
-	TRBV6-6	TRBJ2-1	CASSFDTDAYNEQFF
-	TRBV11-2	TRBJ1-1	CASSLTGGRETEAFF
-	TRBV2	TRBJ2-2	CASSEAFPGELFF
-	TRBV6-4	TRBJ2-5	CASSPEGGETQYF
-	TRBV6-1	TRBJ2-3	CASSEILRQGTDTQYF
-	TRBV6-1	TRBJ1-5	CASSGQGQRGQPQHF
-	TRBV7-9	TRBJ2-7	CASSLGRGAYEQYF
once	TRBV4-3	TRBJ1-4	CASSHWGAQGIEKLFF
-	TRBV6-1	TRBJ2-1	CASSARHLNEQFF
-	TRBV30	TRBJ1-2	CAWSVSRENYGYTF
once	TRBV5-1	TRBJ1-2	CASSLMGAESGGYTF
-	TRBV5-1	TRBJ2-7	CASSLGGGPNEQYF